This TCR beta chain is from a study of CD8 T cells in Susac syndrome. TEMRA cells underwent FACS enrichment and CD8+ and CD4+ T cells underwent negative isolation. This CDR3 has 16 residues. The germline CDR1 and CDR2 sequences are MDHEN and SYDVKM. The V gene end was trimmed by 2 bases and the J gene end by 7 bases; junction bases not matched to a gene: 5. Details on this clonotype: The antigen remains unidentified.

Random hexamers primed reverse transcription of about 0.45 to 1 ug RNA. MiXCR was run by TCRdb on the immunoSEQ multiplex PCR reads, yielding one entry per CDR3 protein. The profile shows around 200,000 distinct CDR3 sequences, 85% to 95% of them singletons. Study results and limitations: Clonal expansion was present among Susac CD8+ cells. This expansion reached its peak in TEMRA cells and in active patients.

The genes are TRBV28 and TRBJ2-2, with 12 bases identical to TRBD2. The sample was CD8+ T cells from PBMCs. The receptor was isolated from a human donor with Susac syndrome. The CDR3 here is CASSLRLAGGIGELFF. The CDR3 coding sequence is TGTGCCAGCAGTTTAAGGCTAGCGGGAGGGATCGGGGAGCTGTTTTTT.